These 13 T cell receptor beta chains were all obtained from the same sample, sequenced in a study of Ad26.COV2.S vaccination and SARS-CoV-2 variants. Treatment: 19 received Ad26.COV2.S at low or high dose, single or two shots; about 5 received placebo; per-sample allocation not given. Each sample was drawn 63 days after the first injection (of vaccine or placebo). The repertoire was sequenced with immunoSEQ multiplex PCR; TCRdb's copy has only in-frame clones and lacks some. There are about 480,000 clones in the sample; around 88% occur only once, and 9.5% to 15% lies in the top ten. The sequences come from peripheral blood, collected in a trial of Ad26.COV2.S vaccine versus placebo. The receptors originated from a person between 18 and 60 years old who received the Ad26.COV2.S COVID-19 vaccine or a placebo.

V is TRBV6-5 and J is TRBJ2-1; 8 positions match TRBD1. Trimming cost V 6 bases and J 7 bases; bases outside gene matches: 11. Germline assignment: CDR1 MNHEY and CDR2 SVGAGI. CDR3 length: 15 amino acids. This chain's CDR3 is CASRYRGIGANEQFF. The CDR3 bases are TGTGCCAGCAGATACAGGGGGATAGGTGCTAATGAGCAGTTCTTC.

The rearrangement links TRBV5-4 to TRBJ1-2; possibly TRBD1 for D (6 bases). The CDR3 totals 16 residues. Trimming left V 0 bases short and J 4 bases short, with 16 bases between. Germline CDR1 and CDR2: SGHNT and YYREEE (reference sequence). The CDR3 sequence is CASSLASGRGLYGYTF. In DNA, the CDR3 is TGTGCCAGCAGCTTGGCGTCGGGCAGGGGCCTCTATGGCTACACCTTC.

This clone came up once. The chain is built from TRBV27 and TRBJ2-7; 7 nucleotides align to TRBD1. The V gene's germline CDR1 is MNHEY and CDR2 SMNVEV (reference sequence). Germline trimming cut 0 bases from V and 4 bases from J; bases unmatched to any gene: 9. This CDR3 has 16 residues. The CDR3 reads CASSLSPPGQIYEQYF. The CDR3 DNA follows: TGTGCCAGCAGTTTATCGCCTCCGGGACAGATATACGAGCAGTACTTC.

The rearrangement links TRBV11-3 to TRBJ2-1; 10 bases map to TRBD2. CDR3 length equals 15 residues. V lost 1 base to trimming and J lost 6 bases; unmatched junction nucleotides: 3. CDR1 SGHNT and CDR2 YENEEA come from the germline V gene. The CDR3 nucleotides read TGTGCCAGCAGCTTAGGGACTAGCGGCGCCAATGAGCAGTTCTTC. Its translation is CASSLGTSGANEQFF. The whole variable domain, filled in from reference TRBV11-3 and TRBJ2-1, reads EAGVVQSPRYKIIEKKQPVAFWCNPISGHNTLYWYLQNLGQGPELLIRYENEEAVDDSQLPKDRFSAERLKGVDSTLKIQPAELGDSAVYLCASSLGTSGANEQFFGPGTRLTVL.

V gene TRBV5-1 combines with J gene TRBJ2-1, with a tentative D call TRBD2 (6 bases). The CDR3 sequence is 14 residues long. The V and J ends lost 0 bases and 6 bases respectively, with 10 bases between them. From germline, CDR1 is SGHRS and CDR2 YFSETQ. CDR3 residues: CASSLGLVLNEQFF. As DNA, the CDR3 is TGCGCCAGCAGCTTGGGACTAGTTCTCAATGAGCAGTTCTTC.

The J gene is TRBJ2-7, the V gene TRBV5-6; 13 bases are a match to TRBD2. The germline CDR1 and CDR2 sequences are SGHDT and YYEEEE. Losses at the gene ends were 3 bases for V and 10 bases for J; bases not matched to a gene: 13. This CDR3 has 16 amino acids. The CDR3 DNA reads TGTGCCAGCAGCTCCAGGACCGGGACTAGCGGGACTCGACAGTACTTC. Translation: CASSSRTGTSGTRQYF.

This clone was counted once. V gene TRBV6-5 combines with J gene TRBJ1-1; D unclear. Between the trimmed V and J ends, which lost 1 base and 4 bases, there was a span of 13 bases. The CDR3 is 15 amino acids. Germline assignment: CDR1 MNHEY and CDR2 SVGAGI. The CDR3 sequence is CASSYFIDKRTEAFF. CDR3 nucleotide sequence: TGTGCCAGCAGTTACTTCATTGATAAGCGCACTGAAGCTTTCTTT.

Note on this clone: Other nucleotide sequences from this sample produce the same CDR3. This chain links TRBV7-2 with TRBJ2-7, with TRBD2 matching over 7 bases. CDR1 and CDR2 (germline): SGHTA, FQGNSA. This CDR3 is 14 amino acids long. With 4 bases clipped from V and 1 base from J, the junction kept 4 bases outside the gene matches. The CDR3 DNA reads TGTGCCAGCAGCTCGGGACTACTATCCTACGAGCAGTACTTC. Protein product: CASSSGLLSYEQYF.

The J gene is TRBJ2-7, the V gene TRBV28; the match to TRBD2 covers 7 bases. CDR3 length equals 15 residues. V lost 5 bases to trimming and J lost 0 bases; unmatched junction nucleotides: 7. The germline CDR1 and CDR2 sequences are MDHEN and SYDVKM. This chain's CDR3 is CASSPAGTNSYEQYF. CDR3 DNA: TGTGCCAGCAGTCCCGCCGGGACTAACTCCTACGAGCAGTACTTC.

This chain connects TRBV7-2 to TRBJ1-2; D is undetermined. Trimming shortened V by 2 bases and J by 5 bases, and 12 bases separated the two germline ends. The germline gives CDR1 SGHTA, CDR2 FQGNSA. This CDR3 comprises 14 residues. CDR3: CASSLNAGGYGYTF. The CDR3 DNA reads as TGTGCCAGCAGCTTAAATGCAGGAGGTTATGGCTACACCTTC.

J is TRBJ2-1 and V is TRBV4-1, with D perhaps TRBD2 (6 bases). This CDR3 is 13 amino acids long. Germline CDR1 is MGHRA and CDR2 is YSYEKL. V lost 3 bases and J 10 bases, leaving 13 bases between the germline ends. CDR3 DNA: TGCGCCAGCAGCCACCCCGGACTAATCGAGCAGTTCTTC. It translates to CASSHPGLIEQFF.

This clone has only a few counts. This chain connects TRBV6-2 or TRBV6-3 to TRBJ1-2, with TRBD1 matching over 8 bases. The V segment lost 0 bases and the J segment 5 bases; nucleotides outside the gene matches: 8. CDR3 size: 16 residues. The germline gives CDR1 MNHEY, CDR2 SVGEGT. CDR3 sequence (DNA): TGTGCCAGCAGTTACTCGAAGTCGACAGGGGATTATGGCTACACCTTC. Its protein product is CASSYSKSTGDYGYTF.

The chain recombines TRBV6-2 or TRBV6-3 with TRBJ2-1; 15 nucleotides line up with TRBD2. V dropped 4 bases and J dropped 4; count of bases not matched to a gene: 8. The CDR3 runs to 18 residues. Germline CDR1 MNHEY, CDR2 SVGEGT. CDR3 DNA: TGTGCCAGCAGTTTCCCAAGGACTAGCGGGAGGGTATACAATGAGCAGTTCTTC. This sequence encodes CASSFPRTSGRVYNEQFF.